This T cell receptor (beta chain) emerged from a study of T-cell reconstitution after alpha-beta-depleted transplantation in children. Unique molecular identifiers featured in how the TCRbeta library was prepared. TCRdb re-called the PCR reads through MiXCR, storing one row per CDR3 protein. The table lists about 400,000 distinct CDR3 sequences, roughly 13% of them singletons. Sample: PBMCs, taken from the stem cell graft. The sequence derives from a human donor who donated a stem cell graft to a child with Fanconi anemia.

CDR3 sequence (DNA): TGCAGCGGATCTACAGCTAGCACAGATACGCAGTATTTT. It encodes CSGSTASTDTQYF. V usage is TRBV29-1 and J usage is TRBJ2-3; D is unresolved. Germline values: CDR1 SQVTM, CDR2 ANQGSEA. V was trimmed by 7 bases and J by 0 bases, leaving 11 bases between them. CDR3 length: 13 residues.